A selection of T cell receptor beta chains follows, all from one sample in a study of blood T cells in healthy people across ages. MiXCR, run by TCRdb on the 5' RACE reads, gives a single entry per CDR3 protein. This table has 910,000 or so distinct CDR3 sequences, roughly half appearing once. Sequenced material: blood. The receptors stem from a woman aged 55-69 years in good health. The CDR3 runs from the conserved cysteine through the conserved F or W. The order of the fields is V gene, J gene, D gene, clone size, CDR3 DNA, CDR3 protein. A D gene is named only where the DNA matches it firmly. Size tells how often a clone was seen (once, few, many) or the class of an expanded clone, and some rows leave it out.

>TRBV6-5|TRBJ2-1|.|few
TGTGCCAGCAGTTACTCAAGGGGCCCCTACAATGAGCAGTTCTTC
CASSYSRGPYNEQFF
>TRBV10-3|TRBJ1-2|.|.
TGTGCCATCAATTCCGGGACGAGTGACTATGGCTACACCTTC
CAINSGTSDYGYTF
>TRBV5-1|TRBJ2-5|TRBD2|.
TGCGCCAGCAGCTTCAGCGGGGAACAAGAGACCCAGTACTTC
CASSFSGEQETQYF
>TRBV7-3|TRBJ2-1|TRBD2|.
TGTGCCAGCAGCTCCCTAGCGGGGGGTATAGAAGTGATGCGGTTCTTC
CASSSLAGGIEVMRFF
>TRBV7-2|TRBJ2-7|.|.
TGTGCCAGCAGCTTAGCGGCCCAAGGTCCCTACGAGCAGTACTTC
CASSLAAQGPYEQYF
>TRBV6-1|TRBJ2-1|.|.
TGTGCCAGCAGGGAGTCCACAGGGGAGGAGAATGAGCAGTTCTTC
CASRESTGEENEQFF
>TRBV7-9|TRBJ2-7|.|.
TGTGCCAGCAGCTTAGACCGGGGCAGGGCCTACAATGAGCAGTACTTC
CASSLDRGRAYNEQYF
>TRBV12-3/TRBV12-4|TRBJ2-1|TRBD2|.
TGTGCCAGCAGTGCAAGGACTAGCGGGTCCCAGTTCTTC
CASSARTSGSQFF
>TRBV4-2|TRBJ2-3|TRBD2|few
TGTGCCAGCAGCCAAGGGGCTCTGGGACTAGCGGTAACAGATACGCAGTATTTT
CASSQGALGLAVTDTQYF
>TRBV6-1|TRBJ2-3|.|once
TGTGCCAGCAGAAGACTGCTAGCAGGAGGGCCCTCGAGCACAGATACGCAGTATTTT
CASRRLLAGGPSSTDTQYF
>TRBV7-2|TRBJ2-2|.|.
TGTGCCAGCAGCGGCCTGGACACCGGGGAGCTGTTTTTT
CASSGLDTGELFF
>TRBV7-2|TRBJ2-1|.|.
TGTGCCAGCAGCTTGTTGGACCGCCTAAGCTCGGAGTTCTTC
CASSLLDRLSSEFF
>TRBV27|TRBJ2-5|TRBD2|few
TGTGCCAGCTATACTAGCGCGGGAGAAGGGTGGGAGACCCAGTACTTC
CASYTSAGEGWETQYF
>TRBV5-6|TRBJ2-4|TRBD2|.
TGTGCCAGTAGAAAGTCCGGGACTAGAGGCAAAAACATTCAGTACTTC
CASRKSGTRGKNIQYF
>TRBV4-2|TRBJ2-7|.|few
TGTGCCAGCAGCCAAGAACGGAATTCAGGTGCGTACGAGCAGTACTTC
CASSQERNSGAYEQYF